Listed below are T cell receptor beta chains from one sample, sequenced in a study of control samples from healthy donors and cancer patients. The data were produced by immunoSEQ multiplex PCR, yet TCRdb's version contains in-frame clones alone and is incomplete. This table has some 130,000 clones, approximately 90% appearing once. Sequencing was carried out using blood. The receptors originated from a woman between 45 and 60 years old in good health. Both conserved end residues are part of each CDR3. The D gene is left open where the match is weak. Rows give clone size only sometimes, using once, few, many, or a class for an expanded clone.

j_call v_call d_call clone_size cdr3_nt cdr3_aa
TRBJ2-7 TRBV11-3 TRBD1 few TGTGCCAGCAGCTTAGGGGACAGGGATTACGAGCAGTACTTC CASSLGDRDYEQYF
TRBJ1-5 TRBV15 . few TGTGCCACCAGCAGAGACCCGGGTGGCAATCAGCCCCAGCATTTT CATSRDPGGNQPQHF
TRBJ2-3 TRBV29-1 . . TGCAGCGTTGTATTGAGGCCTGGTAGTTCGAAGCAGTATTTT CSVVLRPGSSKQYF
TRBJ1-1 TRBV18 . . TGTGCCAGCTCACCCTTACAGGGAATTACTGAAGCTTTCTTT CASSPLQGITEAFF
TRBJ2-3 TRBV10-1 . . TGCGCCAGCAGTGAGGGGGACCGCCTTTCCACAGATACGCAGTATTTT CASSEGDRLSTDTQYF
TRBJ2-2 TRBV5-1 . . TGCGCCAGCAGCTCCTGGCTGGGGAACACCGGGGAGCTGTTTTTT CASSSWLGNTGELFF
TRBJ2-3 TRBV7-9 TRBD2 . TGTGCCAGCAGCTTAGCGCCGGGACTAGCGGGAGGTTCAGATACGCAGTATTTT CASSLAPGLAGGSDTQYF
TRBJ1-2 TRBV5-1 . . TGCGCCAGCAGCTTGGCCAGTACAGACTATGGCTACACCTTC CASSLASTDYGYTF
TRBJ2-7 TRBV7-8 . . TGTGCCAGCAGCTTAGTAGGGACCGACTACGAGCAGTACTTC CASSLVGTDYEQYF
TRBJ1-6 TRBV19 TRBD1 once TGTGCCAGTAGGCGTAACATACAGGGGGATTCACCCCTCCACTTT CASRRNIQGDSPLHF
TRBJ2-5 TRBV5-1 . . TGCGCCAGCAGCTTGAGGGGAGCGGAGACCCAGTACTTC CASSLRGAETQYF
TRBJ1-6 TRBV10-3 TRBD1 . TGTGCCATCAGTGTAGGACAGGGTGAGTCACCCCTCCACTTT CAISVGQGESPLHF
TRBJ1-5 TRBV6-6 . . TGTGCCAGTGCCTGGAGACAGAGCAATCAGCCCCAGCATTTT CASAWRQSNQPQHF
TRBJ1-1 TRBV5-5 . . TGTGCCAGCAGCTTGGGCGGGACAAAGAACACTGAAGCTTTCTTT CASSLGGTKNTEAFF
TRBJ1-3 TRBV6-6 TRBD1 once TGTGCCAGCAGAAAGGGACAGGGAGGAAACACCATATATTTT CASRKGQGGNTIYF
TRBJ1-4 TRBV28 . . TGTGCCAGCACTTCCTGGGGTGAAAAACTGTTTTTT CASTSWGEKLFF
TRBJ2-7 TRBV18 . once TGTGCCAGCTCACCGGGACAAACCTACGAGCAGTACTTC CASSPGQTYEQYF
TRBJ2-6 TRBV6-1 . . TGTGCCAGCAGTGAGGCGGTGTATCCTCTGGGCTCTGGGGCCAACGTCCTGACCTTC CASSEAVYPLGSGANVLTF
TRBJ1-2 TRBV28 . . TGTGCCAGCAGTTTGAAAATTTTTCGGATGTCAAAAGACTATGGCTACACCTTC CASSLKIFRMSKDYGYTF
TRBJ1-2 TRBV29-1 . . TGCAGCGTTCAAAAGGGGACCCGGAGTGGCTACACCTTC CSVQKGTRSGYTF
TRBJ1-1 TRBV7-9 . few TGTGCCAGCAGCTTTTCGGTGAACACTGAAGCTTTCTTT CASSFSVNTEAFF
TRBJ1-1 TRBV10-2 . . TGCGCCAGCACCGACCGACAGGCCCGGAACACTGAAGCTTTCTTT CASTDRQARNTEAFF
TRBJ2-7 TRBV5-1 . . TGCGCCAGCAGCTTGGGACCCACCGGGACAAGGGGAACCTACGAGCAGTACTTC CASSLGPTGTRGTYEQYF
TRBJ1-1 TRBV19 . . TGTGCCAGTAGTAGAGGGGGAGTCATGAACACTGAAGCTTTCTTT CASSRGGVMNTEAFF
TRBJ1-3 TRBV11-2 . few TGTGCCAGCAGCTTTGGGGCCGGAAACACCATATATTTT CASSFGAGNTIYF
TRBJ1-2 TRBV20-1 . once TGCAGTGCCCCGACTGCGGGCTACACCTTC CSAPTAGYTF
TRBJ1-1 TRBV5-1 TRBD1 . TGCGCCAGCAGCTTGCAAACAGGGGGAGGAACTGAAGCTTTCTTT CASSLQTGGGTEAFF
TRBJ1-5 TRBV6-5 . . TGTGCCAGTTCTCAACAGGCCATCAACCAGCCCCAGCATTTT CASSQQAINQPQHF
TRBJ2-7 TRBV3-1/TRBV3-2 TRBD2 . TGTGCCAGCGCGGGGGTGATCTCCTACGAGCAGTACTTC CASAGVISYEQYF
TRBJ2-1 TRBV2 . . TGTGCCACCCGGGACTCCTCCTACAATGAGCAGTTCTTC CATRDSSYNEQFF
TRBJ2-1 TRBV14 . . TGTGCCAGCAGCCAATCCGGGCGGTACAATGAGCAGTTCTTC CASSQSGRYNEQFF
TRBJ2-7 TRBV11-2 . . TGTGCCAGCAGCTTAGGTCCTCACAGGGTGGTATTAAGCTCCTACGAGCAGTACTTC CASSLGPHRVVLSSYEQYF
TRBJ1-2 TRBV27 . . TGTGCCAGCAGTTTATCGAGGGCAGCCTTTGGAGGTTTAGGGTATGGCTACACCTTC CASSLSRAAFGGLGYGYTF
TRBJ2-1 TRBV7-9 TRBD2 . TGTGCCAGCAGCTTGGGGAGCGGGGGGGCCTATTACAATGAGCAGTTCTTC CASSLGSGGAYYNEQFF
TRBJ2-2 TRBV11-3 . . TGTGCCAGCAGCTTAGACGCCGGCACCGGGGAGCTGTTTTTT CASSLDAGTGELFF
TRBJ2-3 TRBV5-4 TRBD2 . TGTGCCAGCAGCCCAGGACGACTAGCGGGGGGGCAGGAGCGCACAGATACGCAGTATTTT CASSPGRLAGGQERTDTQYF
TRBJ1-1 TRBV7-8 . . TGTGCCAGCAGCTTAGGACGGAGGGGCACTGAAGCTTTCTTT CASSLGRRGTEAFF
TRBJ1-2 TRBV28 TRBD1 . TGTGCCAGCAGCTGGGACAGGGAATATGGCTACACCTTC CASSWDREYGYTF